This TCR beta chain was captured by sequencing in a study of cytomegalovirus exposure and HLA in healthy donors. Study details: Previous work identified roughly 120 million unique TCR beta sequences from around 170 million T cells.

13 Jbeta primers and 60 Vbeta primers were used for the PCR. Sequenced by immunoSEQ multiplex PCR; TCRdb stores in-frame clones only, minus some. In the table there are about 160,000 clones, about three quarters of which are singletons. Findings of the study overall: Some V segments, including TRBV6-2 and TRBV6-3, were excluded as indistinguishable. As was reported, the HLA-A and HLA-B alleles of most subjects were accurately predicted from TCR beta sequences.

Concerning this clone: Its antigen is currently unknown.

Unrecorded immune exposure was likely among donors, who were nominally healthy when sampled. There are 14 residues in the CDR3. Germline V gives CDR1 SGHRS, CDR2 YFSETQ. V dropped 4 bases and J dropped 5; count of bases not matched to a gene: 5. The gene calls are TRBV5-1 and TRBJ1-4; 7 bases are shared with TRBD1. This clonotype originated in a female donor in good health and CMV-seronegative. The sequenced sample consisted of PBMCs. CDR3 amino acids: CASSPTTGNEKLFF. For the CDR3, the DNA is TGCGCCAGCAGCCCGACGACAGGGAATGAAAAACTGTTTTTT.